Following are 30 T cell receptor beta chains from one sample sequenced in a study of blood T cell repertoires in COVID-19 (dated by TCRdb to the early 2020s). The library was produced with the immunoSEQ multiplex PCR assay. In TCRdb, the immuneACCESS table is reduced to in-frame sequences with V and J assigned. These tables do not hold every clone; where another copy was compared, an unresolved V gene accounts for under half, and the others remain unexplained. For this sample the table gives about 140,000 clones, of which 78% were detected only once. The ten largest make up 1.9% of the sample. Sequenced: peripheral blood. The receptors were sampled from an older woman with acute or convalescent COVID-19.

This rearrangement joins TRBV15 to TRBJ1-5; TRBD1 might be the D (6 bases). The CDR3 sequence is 15 residues long. The germline V gene has CDR1 LNHNV and CDR2 YYDKDF (reference sequence). V was cut by 1 base and J by 8 bases, with 15 bases left in between. The CDR3 DNA reads as TGTGCCACCAGCAGAGTCGACAGGAATAAGGAGCCCCAGCATTTT. Its protein product is CATSRVDRNKEPQHF.

This clone was counted a single time. V usage is TRBV6-6 and J usage is TRBJ2-7; tentatively, D is TRBD2 (5 bases). CDR1 is MNHNY, CDR2 SVGAGI, per germline (reference sequence). This CDR3 has 13 residues. With 10 bases removed from V and 0 bases from J, the gap between germline ends came to 13 bases. The CDR3 DNA reads TGTGCCATAGGGAGTCCGAGCTCCTACGAGCAGTACTTC. Encoded protein: CAIGSPSSYEQYF.

The chain combines TRBV2 with TRBJ1-2, with 11 bases matching TRBD1. In germline, CDR1 is SNHLY, CDR2 FYNNEI. Trimming at V came to 8 bases and at J to 11 bases, leaving 7 bases not matched to a gene. CDR3 size: 12 residues. As DNA, the CDR3 is TGTGCCAGCTTGCGGACAGGGGGCCGGTACACCTTC. It specifies CASLRTGGRYTF.

This clone was counted only a few times. The chain is built from TRBV23-1 and TRBJ2-7, with D maybe TRBD2 (6 bases). TRBV23-1 is given ORF status, its function remaining uncertain. The CDR3 consists of 15 residues. With 1 base removed from V and 5 bases from J, the gap between germline ends came to 15 bases. CDR3 DNA sequence: TGCGCCAGCAGTCAATGGGACGGGAGCGTCCACGAGCAGTACTTC. Encoded protein: CASSQWDGSVHEQYF.

This clone was found once. The chain has TRBV7-9 and TRBJ2-1, with TRBD2 matching over 9 bases. V dropped 3 bases and J dropped 10; count of bases not matched to a gene: 19. The CDR3 runs 18 residues. Germline V lookup: CDR1 SEHNR, CDR2 FQNEAQ (reference sequence). CDR3 DNA sequence: TGTGCCAGCAGCTTGATGGCGGGAGGGGTCTTAGGATCGGGGGAGCAGTTCTTC. It is translated as CASSLMAGGVLGSGEQFF.

The gene calls are TRBV7-9 and TRBJ1-4; D may be TRBD1 (6 bases). Trimming shortened V by 5 bases and J by 0 bases, and 16 bases separated the two germline ends. The CDR3 is 17 residues long. Per germline, CDR1 SEHNR and CDR2 FQNEAQ (reference sequence). The CDR3 spells CASSPRRQDPTNEKLFF. CDR3 coding DNA: TGTGCCAGCAGCCCCCGTCGACAGGATCCAACTAATGAAAAACTGTTTTTT.

This rearrangement joins TRBV19 to TRBJ2-2; perhaps TRBD2 as D (5 bases). The V gene's germline CDR1 is LNHDA and CDR2 SQIVND (reference sequence). This CDR3 region has 18 residues. The V end was cut by 0 bases, the J end by 0 bases, with 14 bases between. The CDR3 is CASSIEMVGAPNTGELFF. As DNA, the CDR3 is TGTGCCAGTAGTATAGAAATGGTGGGAGCGCCGAACACCGGGGAGCTGTTTTTT.

The chain joins TRBV10-1 to TRBJ2-2, with 13 bases identical to TRBD2. Germline-derived CDR1 and CDR2 are WNHNN and SYGVQD (reference sequence). CDR3 length: 18 residues. The trim removed 4 bases at V and 0 bases at J, leaving 5 bases unmatched. CDR3 protein: CASSGSGLAGPNTGELFF. As DNA, the CDR3 is TGCGCCAGCAGTGGGTCGGGACTAGCGGGACCGAACACCGGGGAGCTGTTTTTT.

The rearrangement joins TRBV28 to TRBJ2-5; the D gene is possibly TRBD1 (6 bases). V lost 7 bases to trimming and J lost 1 base, with 13 bases between them. Germline V gives CDR1 MDHEN, CDR2 SYDVKM. The CDR3 has 14 residues. In nucleotides, the CDR3 is TGTGCCAGCATCCACAGGGACCTCCAAGAGACCCAGTACTTC. Its protein is CASIHRDLQETQYF.

This clone was seen a few times. The CDR3 DNA reads as TGTGCCAGCAGCTTAAAAGGCGGGAGGGCCGTTTACAATGAGCAGTTCTTC. This translates into CASSLKGGRAVYNEQFF. The V and J genes are TRBV7-9 and TRBJ2-1; 9 positions match TRBD2. The V gene's germline CDR1 is SEHNR and CDR2 FQNEAQ (reference sequence). The V gene end was trimmed by 2 bases and the J gene end by 4 bases; junction bases not matched to a gene: 9. The CDR3 consists of 17 residues. Using reference TRBV7-9 and TRBJ2-1 for the parts outside the CDR3, the full variable domain is DTGVSQNPRHKITKRGQNVTFRCDPISEHNRLYWYRQTLGQGPEFLTYFQNEAQLEKSRLLSDRFSAERPKGSFSTLEIQRTEQGDSAMYLCASSLKGGRAVYNEQFFGPGTRLTVL.

The chain has TRBV2 and TRBJ2-3; TRBD2 is a possible D gene (6 bases). CDR1 is SNHLY, CDR2 FYNNEI, per germline. This CDR3 spans 15 amino acids. V was trimmed by 6 bases and J by 1 base, leaving 14 bases between them. The DNA for the CDR3 is TGTGCCAGCAGGGAACGGGACTTCGGCACAGATACGCAGTATTTT. Amino acids: CASRERDFGTDTQYF.

The sample holds a few counts of this clone. The chain links TRBV7-9 to TRBJ1-3; tentative D call: TRBD1 (5 bases). Trimming cost V 4 bases and J 0 bases, with 16 bases left between them. The CDR3 loop spans 17 amino acids. CDR1 is SEHNR and CDR2 is FQNEAQ in the germline V gene (reference sequence). The CDR3 region is CASSSPHPDNSGNTIYF. The CDR3 nucleotides are TGTGCCAGCAGCTCCCCCCACCCGGACAACTCTGGAAACACCATATATTTT.

The rearrangement uses TRBV5-6 and TRBJ2-1; TRBD2 matches at 9 bases. After removal of 3 bases from V and 9 bases from J, the junction contained 16 bases not matched to a gene. Germline CDR1 reads SGHDT; CDR2 reads YYEEEE. The CDR3 consists of 17 residues. This chain's CDR3 is CASSYKRGRAVPGEQFF. The CDR3 DNA reads as TGTGCCAGCAGCTATAAACGCGGGAGGGCCGTACCTGGTGAGCAGTTCTTC.

The V call is TRBV28, the J call TRBJ1-1, with 7 positions matching TRBD1. The V segment lost 6 bases and the J segment 0 bases; nucleotides outside the gene matches: 13. The CDR3 sequence is 17 residues long. Germline V CDR1 and CDR2: MDHEN, SYDVKM. The CDR3, as DNA: TGTGCCAGCAGCGTGCCGGTGACAGGGATAATGAACACTGAAGCTTTCTTT. It specifies CASSVPVTGIMNTEAFF.

The chain carries TRBV19 and TRBJ1-1; D is possibly TRBD1 (6 bases). V lost 5 bases and J lost 0, with 10 bases in between. Germline CDR1 LNHDA, CDR2 SQIVND (reference sequence). The CDR3 loop spans 14 amino acids. The CDR3 coding sequence is TGTGCCAGTAGTTGGACAGAAATGAACACTGAAGCTTTCTTT. Amino acids: CASSWTEMNTEAFF.

This clone came up once. Other DNA sequences in this specimen translate into the identical CDR3. The chain recombines TRBV5-1 with TRBJ2-7; TRBD1 aligns across 9 bases. The CDR3 is 14 amino acids. The V and J ends lost 4 bases and 3 bases, in that order; junction bases with no gene match: 5. The germline V gene has CDR1 SGHRS and CDR2 YFSETQ. CDR3 DNA: TGCGCCAGCAGCCCGACAGGGGGGAGCTACGAGCAGTACTTC. It encodes CASSPTGGSYEQYF.

The genes are TRBV2 and TRBJ1-5; no clear D. V lost 5 bases and J 9 bases, leaving 8 bases between the germline ends. Per germline, CDR1 SNHLY and CDR2 FYNNEI. The CDR3 runs 11 residues. The CDR3 loop reads CASSPEGPQHF. CDR3 nucleotides: TGTGCCAGCAGTCCTGAGGGGCCCCAGCATTTT.

The chain employs TRBV18 and TRBJ1-2, with 8 positions matching TRBD1. CDR1 and CDR2 (germline): KGHSH, LQKENI. The CDR3 is 14 residues long. The ends lost 2 bases at V and 4 bases at J; junction bases unmatched: 3. The CDR3 loop is CASSPGGQVYGYTF. DNA for the CDR3: TGTGCCAGCTCACCAGGGGGACAGGTCTATGGCTACACCTTC.

The chain has TRBV18 and TRBJ1-2, with TRBD1 identical over 7 bases. CDR1 and CDR2 (germline): KGHSH, LQKENI. The CDR3 contains 16 residues. V lost 1 base to trimming and J lost 0 bases; unmatched junction nucleotides: 5. CDR3 bases: TGTGCCAGCTCACCACGGGACAGATCCTCTAACTATGGCTACACCTTC. Protein: CASSPRDRSSNYGYTF. Full variable domain (missing parts from reference TRBV18 and TRBJ1-2): NAGVMQNPRHLVRRRGQEARLRCSPMKGHSHVYWYRQLPEEGLKFMVYLQKENIIDESGMPKERFSAEFPKEGPSILRIQQVVRGDSAAYFCASSPRDRSSNYGYTFGSGTRLTVV.

The V gene is TRBV21-1, the J gene TRBJ2-2; the D segment call TRBD1 is taken from the table without a DNA check. TRBV21-1 is an annotated pseudogene. The CDR3 totals 17 residues. CDR3 sequence reads: CASSLGERTGGTGELFF. CDR3 nucleotide sequence: TGTGCCAGCAGCTTGGGAGAACGGACAGGGGGCACCGGGGAGCTGTTTTTT.

This chain links TRBV15 with TRBJ2-2; 9 bases are a match to TRBD2. This CDR3 has 18 amino acids. V dropped 3 bases and J dropped 3; count of bases not matched to a gene: 11. CDR1 is LNHNV and CDR2 is YYDKDF in the germline V gene (reference sequence). The CDR3 nucleotides read TGTGCCACCAGCAGGGGATGGTTGCGGGAGGGGGACACCGGGGAGCTGTTTTTT. It translates to CATSRGWLREGDTGELFF.

The V call is TRBV7-8, the J call TRBJ2-2, with 12 bases matching TRBD2. V dropped 3 bases and J dropped 8; count of bases not matched to a gene: 7. The CDR3 totals 16 residues. Germline V gene lookup returns CDR1 SGHVS and CDR2 FQNEAQ. CDR3 amino acids: CASSFTTSGSPGELFF. DNA of the CDR3: TGTGCCAGCAGCTTTACGACTAGCGGGAGCCCGGGGGAGCTGTTTTTT.

The CDR3 DNA is TGTGCCACCAGTGATTTTACTACGGACAATGAGCAGTTCTTC. The encoded protein is CATSDFTTDNEQFF. The chain links TRBV24-1 to TRBJ2-1; D is unresolved. Germline V gene data show CDR1 as KGHDR and CDR2 as SFDVKD. V lost 1 base, J lost 5 bases, and 8 bases lay in between. CDR3 size: 14 residues.

The chain carries TRBV7-3 and TRBJ2-6, with TRBD2 matching 8 bases. Germline assignment: CDR1 SGHTA and CDR2 FQGTGA. The trim removed 5 bases at V and 0 bases at J, leaving 6 bases unmatched. The CDR3 extends over 17 amino acids. This CDR3 reads CASSITSGFSGANVLTF. The CDR3 DNA follows: TGTGCCAGCAGCATTACTAGCGGATTCTCTGGGGCCAACGTCCTGACTTTC.

The chain joins TRBV19 to TRBJ2-7, with 8 bases aligning to TRBD2. This CDR3 is 14 amino acids long. V lost 3 bases, J lost 3 bases, and 4 bases stayed unmatched. Germline V gene data show CDR1 as LNHDA and CDR2 as SQIVND (reference sequence). The CDR3 DNA sequence: TGTGCCAGTAGTATTGGGCTAGCGGGCTACGAGCAGTACTTC. The encoded protein is CASSIGLAGYEQYF.

This clone was seen a handful of times. V is TRBV28 and J is TRBJ1-4; 8 positions agree with TRBD1. J was trimmed by 3 bases and V by 5 bases; bases with no gene match: 8. Germline CDR1 reads MDHEN; CDR2 reads SYDVKM. This CDR3 region has 16 residues. This CDR3 reads CASSPHRGRSNEKLFF. The CDR3 nucleotides read TGTGCCAGCAGTCCCCACAGGGGGAGGTCTAATGAAAAACTGTTTTTT.

V and J are TRBV15 and TRBJ1-5; TRBD1 agrees at 11 bases. Germline-derived CDR1 and CDR2 are LNHNV and YYDKDF (reference sequence). Trimming took 1 base from V and 15 from J; bases not matched to a gene: 5. The CDR3 is 13 amino acids. CDR3 sequence (DNA): TGTGCCACCAGCAGAGTGGGGACAGGGGGAATGCATTTT. Its protein is CATSRVGTGGMHF.

This chain links TRBV6-4 with TRBJ1-5, with no clear D. Trimming shortened V by 9 bases and J by 1 base, and 7 bases separated the two germline ends. CDR1 is MRHNA, CDR2 SNTAGT, per germline. This CDR3 region has 12 residues. In nucleotides, the CDR3 is TGTGCCAGATTGAGAAGCAATCAGCCCCAGCATTTT. Translated: CARLRSNQPQHF.

Of note for this clone: The junction differs from germline at one of its ends, possibly a read error. The gene calls are TRBV2 and TRBJ1-3; D perhaps matches TRBD1 (5 bases). The germline V gene has CDR1 SNHLY and CDR2 FYNNEI. This CDR3 spans 9 amino acids. The CDR3: CASSVEGNF. In DNA form, the CDR3 reads TGTGCCAGCAGTGTGGAGGGGAATTTC.

This rearrangement joins TRBV27 to TRBJ1-2; perhaps TRBD1 as D (6 bases). This CDR3 comprises 13 residues. Germline V gene sequence: CDR1 MNHEY, CDR2 SMNVEV (reference sequence). V lost 5 bases to trimming and J lost 4 bases, with 11 bases between them. The DNA of the CDR3 is TGTGCCAGCAGTCCCACAGGGCGCTATGGCTACACCTTC. It translates to CASSPTGRYGYTF.